Each of the 32 T cell receptor beta chains below was sequenced from the same sample in a study of Ad26.COV2.S vaccination and SARS-CoV-2 variants. Only in-frame clones appear in the TCRdb table, and some are missing; sequencing was by immunoSEQ multiplex PCR. The sample shows roughly 250,000 clones, about 83% of them seen only once. Regarding treatment: roughly 18 received Ad26.COV2.S at low or high dose, single or two shots; about five received placebo; per-sample allocation not given. The samples date from day 63 after the first vaccine or placebo injection. The sample in question was peripheral blood, obtained in a trial of Ad26.COV2.S vaccine versus placebo. Receptors were obtained from a person between 18 and 60 years old who received the Ad26.COV2.S COVID-19 vaccine or a placebo.

The chain joins TRBV7-9 to TRBJ2-2; D gene unclear. In germline, CDR1 is SEHNR, CDR2 FQNEAQ (reference sequence). This CDR3 has 15 residues. V gave up 1 base and J gave up 2 bases, with 8 bases separating them. DNA for the CDR3: TGTGCCAGCAGCTTAGAAGTAACCAACACCGGGGAGCTGTTTTTT. The encoded protein is CASSLEVTNTGELFF.

The V and J genes are TRBV9 and TRBJ2-7, with 13 positions matching TRBD2. Trimming took 3 bases from V and 4 from J; bases not matched to a gene: 10. Germline V gene data show CDR1 as SGDLS and CDR2 as YYNGEE. This CDR3 has 17 residues. In DNA form, the CDR3 reads TGTGCCAGCAGCGCAGGACTAGCGGGAGAGAGGGGTTACGAGCAGTACGTC. It translates to CASSAGLAGERGYEQYV.

The rearrangement uses TRBV12-3 or TRBV12-4 and TRBJ1-2; D not resolved. V lost 2 bases and J 7 bases, leaving 11 bases between the germline ends. The CDR3 loop spans 13 amino acids. CDR3 in DNA: TGTGCCAGCAGTTTAATGTGGGGAGGTGGCTACACCTTC. It encodes CASSLMWGGGYTF.

V gene TRBV7-9 combines with J gene TRBJ2-1, with 9 bases identical to TRBD2. V shed 3 bases, J shed 8 bases, and the junction held 11 bases outside the gene matches. The CDR3 runs 16 residues. Germline-derived CDR1 and CDR2 are SEHNR and FQNEAQ (reference sequence). CDR3 residues: CASSLVSHSGGDEQFF. The CDR3 nucleotides read TGTGCCAGCAGCTTGGTTTCTCATAGCGGGGGCGATGAGCAGTTCTTC.

J is TRBJ2-1 and V is TRBV9; D is possibly TRBD1 (7 bases). There are 17 residues in the CDR3. Germline CDR1 SGDLS, CDR2 YYNGEE. Trimming removed 0 bases from V and 1 base from J, with 14 bases in between. The CDR3 reads CASSVAEGATSYNEQFF. In DNA, the CDR3 is TGTGCCAGCAGCGTAGCGGAGGGGGCGACTTCCTACAATGAGCAGTTCTTC.

J is TRBJ2-2 and V is TRBV7-3; D is undetermined. The germline V and J ends were trimmed by 6 bases and 0 bases, with 14 bases remaining between them. Germline loops: CDR1 SGHTA, CDR2 FQGTGA. This CDR3 spans 16 amino acids. The CDR3 reads CASSPGQRANTGELFF. CDR3 DNA sequence: TGTGCCAGCAGTCCAGGCCAGAGAGCGAACACCGGGGAGCTGTTTTTT.

The rearrangement uses TRBV3-1 (or the pseudogene TRBV3-2) and TRBJ2-5; the D gene is possibly TRBD1 (6 bases). Germline V lookup: CDR1 LGHDT, CDR2 YNNKEL (reference sequence). V lost 6 bases to trimming and J lost 1 base, with 12 bases between them. CDR3 length: 14 residues. CDR3 nucleotide sequence: TGTGCCAGCAGTAAAGGGACACTCCAAGAGACCCAGTACTTC. It codes for CASSKGTLQETQYF.

The chain couples TRBV5-5 to TRBJ2-7; tentative D call: TRBD1 (5 bases). The CDR3 is made up of 13 amino acids. Germline assignment: CDR1 SGHKS and CDR2 YYEKEE (reference sequence). V lost 4 bases to trimming and J lost 2 bases, with 10 bases between them. CDR3 nucleotides: TGTGCCAGCAGCCCATCAGGGACCTACGAGCAGTACTTC. It is translated as CASSPSGTYEQYF. Based on the CDR3 plus reference TRBV5-5 and TRBJ2-7, the full variable domain is DAGVTQSPTHLIKTRGQQVTLRCSPISGHKSVSWYQQVLGQGPQFIFQYYEKEERGRGNFPDRFSARQFPNYSSELNVNALLLGDSALYLCASSPSGTYEQYFGPGTRLTVT.

This chain uses TRBV7-9 with TRBJ2-1, with 9 bases matching TRBD2. The CDR3 spans 15 residues. V lost 0 bases to trimming and J lost 10 bases; unmatched junction nucleotides: 7. CDR1 and CDR2 (germline): SEHNR, FQNEAQ (reference sequence). CDR3 DNA: TGTGCCAGCAGCTTAGCTGGTAGCGGGAGTGGGGAGCAGTTCTTC. The encoded protein is CASSLAGSGSGEQFF.

The chain carries TRBV18 and TRBJ1-4; 7 bases align to TRBD1. Unmatched junction bases numbered 7, after V lost 2 bases and J lost 7 bases. The germline CDR1 and CDR2 sequences are KGHSH and LQKENI. The CDR3 spans 15 residues. CDR3 amino acids: CASSPSKGAGEKLFF. The CDR3 bases are TGTGCCAGCTCACCATCTAAGGGGGCCGGTGAAAAACTGTTTTTT. The full variable domain, with the rest looked up from reference TRBV18 and TRBJ1-4, is NAGVMQNPRHLVRRRGQEARLRCSPMKGHSHVYWYRQLPEEGLKFMVYLQKENIIDESGMPKERFSAEFPKEGPSILRIQQVVRGDSAAYFCASSPSKGAGEKLFFGSGTQLSVL.

A single count supports this clone. The genes are TRBV7-2 and TRBJ2-3; 9 nucleotides line up with TRBD1. Germline CDR1 reads SGHTA; CDR2 reads FQGNSA. This CDR3 is 16 amino acids long. J lost 1 base, V lost 5 bases, and 7 bases had no gene match. In nucleotides, the CDR3 is TGTGCCAGCAGCCTGAGACAGGGGGGACGCACAGATACGCAGTATTTT. It is translated as CASSLRQGGRTDTQYF.

J is TRBJ1-5 and V is TRBV4-1, with D tentatively TRBD1 (6 bases). Germline CDR1 MGHRA, CDR2 YSYEKL. This CDR3 is 17 amino acids long. V was trimmed by 0 bases and J by 4 bases, leaving 16 bases between them. The CDR3 loop is CASSQDKWGAANQPQHF. The CDR3 region has the DNA TGCGCCAGCAGCCAAGATAAATGGGGGGCTGCAAATCAGCCCCAGCATTTT.

The chain combines TRBV27 with TRBJ2-1; D possibly matches TRBD1 or TRBD2 (5 bases each). With 5 bases removed from V and 12 bases from J, the gap between germline ends came to 23 bases. The germline gives CDR1 MNHEY, CDR2 SMNVEV (reference sequence). The CDR3 sequence is 15 residues long. In DNA, the CDR3 is TGTGCCAGCAGTCCCGGGACCCACCCAGTAGGCGCGCAGTTCTTC. This encodes CASSPGTHPVGAQFF.

This chain uses TRBV24-1 with TRBJ2-1; TRBD2 matches 10 bases. Germline loops: CDR1 KGHDR, CDR2 SFDVKD. The V gene end was trimmed by 9 bases and the J gene end by 1 base; junction bases not matched to a gene: 5. This CDR3 region has 15 residues. CDR3 protein: CATASSGSSYNEQFF. CDR3 nucleotides: TGTGCCACCGCTTCTAGCGGGAGTTCCTACAATGAGCAGTTCTTC.

This chain uses TRBV18 with TRBJ1-1; D may be TRBD1 (6 bases). Germline lookup yields CDR1 KGHSH and CDR2 LQKENI. V shed 6 bases and J shed 0 bases, with 11 bases lying between them. This CDR3 comprises 14 residues. CDR3 sequence (DNA): TGTGCCAGCTCGAACCGGGGGCTGAACACTGAAGCTTTCTTT. This gives the protein CASSNRGLNTEAFF.

V and J are TRBV19 and TRBJ2-2; TRBD1 agrees at 8 bases. Germline loops: CDR1 LNHDA, CDR2 SQIVND (reference sequence). This CDR3 region has 16 residues. V was pared by 3 bases and J by 8 bases, with 11 bases of the junction left unmatched. The CDR3 bases are TGTGCCAGTAGTATCGGGCAGGGGGCTGGGAGTGGGGAGCTGTTTTTT. Translating it yields CASSIGQGAGSGELFF. Supplemented by reference TRBV19 and TRBJ2-2, the full variable domain reads DGGITQSPKYLFRKEGQNVTLSCEQNLNHDAMYWYRQDPGQGLRLIYYSQIVNDFQKGDIAEGYSVSREKKESFPLTVTSAQKNPTAFYLCASSIGQGAGSGELFFGEGSRLTVL.

The chain combines TRBV4-2 with TRBJ2-5; D may be TRBD2 (5 bases). The germline V and J ends were trimmed by 1 base and 3 bases, with 15 bases remaining between them. Germline-derived CDR1 and CDR2 are LGHNA and YNFKEQ. This CDR3 region has 16 residues. CDR3 region: CASSQVGGGGKETQYF. The CDR3 coding sequence is TGTGCCAGCAGCCAAGTAGGTGGTGGAGGAAAAGAGACCCAGTACTTC.

The rearrangement uses TRBV27 and TRBJ1-2, with a tentative D call TRBD1 (5 bases). V lost 1 base, J lost 1 base, and 13 bases lay in between. The CDR3 runs 16 residues. Germline V gene data show CDR1 as MNHEY and CDR2 as SMNVEV (reference sequence). In nucleotides, the CDR3 is TGTGCCAGCAGTTTATTCGGCAGGGCGAATAACTATGGCTACACCTTC. Translated, it gives CASSLFGRANNYGYTF.

The sample holds a few counts of this clone. The chain employs TRBV2 and TRBJ2-4; TRBD2 aligns across 9 bases. This CDR3 spans 17 amino acids. Trimming cost V 5 bases and J 0 bases; bases outside gene matches: 8. Germline loops: CDR1 SNHLY, CDR2 FYNNEI. Here the CDR3 DNA reads TGTGCCAGCAGTACGGCTAGCGGGGATCTAGCCAAAAACATTCAGTACTTC. Translation gives CASSTASGDLAKNIQYF.

The CDR3 nucleotides are TGTGCCAGTAGTATACGTGCGACGCCGGGGGTAGATGGCTACACCTTC. As protein: CASSIRATPGVDGYTF. The genes are TRBV19 and TRBJ1-2; tentative D call: TRBD1 (5 bases). Germline loops: CDR1 LNHDA, CDR2 SQIVND (reference sequence). V lost 2 bases, J lost 6 bases, and 19 bases lay in between. The CDR3 covers 16 residues. The complete variable domain, with remaining parts taken from reference TRBV19 and TRBJ1-2, reads DGGITQSPKYLFRKEGQNVTLSCEQNLNHDAMYWYRQDPGQGLRLIYYSQIVNDFQKGDIAEGYSVSREKKESFPLTVTSAQKNPTAFYLCASSIRATPGVDGYTFGSGTRLTVV.

V is TRBV6-1 and J is TRBJ2-7; no firm D call. From germline, CDR1 is MNHNS and CDR2 SASEGT. V lost 1 base to trimming and J lost 2 bases, with 12 bases between them. This CDR3 is built from 15 residues. The DNA of the CDR3 is TGTGCCAGCAGTGAAGGGACCCCGCCCCCCTACGAGCAGTACGTC. Translation gives CASSEGTPPPYEQYV.

The sample holds a few counts of this clone. The rearrangement joins TRBV18 to TRBJ1-6; D remains unclear. Germline CDR1 KGHSH, CDR2 LQKENI. The CDR3 length is 12 residues. The V end lost 4 bases, the J end lost 6 bases, and 4 bases lay between the germline ends. As DNA, the CDR3 is TGTGCCAGCTCACTCGGTAATTCACCCCTCCACTTT. Translated, it gives CASSLGNSPLHF.

This chain links TRBV30 with TRBJ2-2; no clear D. Germline loops: CDR1 GTSNPN, CDR2 SVGIG (reference sequence). Trimming removed 0 bases at V and 6 bases at J, with 11 bases between. CDR3 length: 14 amino acids. The DNA of the CDR3 is TGTGCCTGGAGTGTAATCTGGGGTGCCGGGGAGCTGTTTTTT. This sequence encodes CAWSVIWGAGELFF.

DNA of the CDR3: TGTGCCACCAACGCTAATGAAAAACTGTTTTTT. It codes for CATNANEKLFF. The chain couples TRBV6-6 to TRBJ1-4; D is unclear. The CDR3 runs 11 residues. Trimming stripped 10 bases from V and 3 bases from J, with 6 bases between. The germline CDR1 and CDR2 sequences are MNHNY and SVGAGI (reference sequence).

This sequence joins TRBV24-1 and TRBJ2-1; TRBD1 matches 10 bases. Germline V gene lookup returns CDR1 KGHDR and CDR2 SFDVKD. The ends lost 5 bases at V and 3 bases at J; junction bases unmatched: 6. The CDR3 length is 16 residues. The DNA for the CDR3 is TGTGCCACCAGTGGGAAAGGGACAGGGGTCTACAATGAGCAGTTCTTC. This encodes CATSGKGTGVYNEQFF.

The chain has TRBV5-6 and TRBJ2-4, with 7 bases that match TRBD2. With 0 bases clipped from V and 14 bases from J, the junction kept 5 bases outside the gene matches. The V gene's germline CDR1 is SGHDT and CDR2 YYEEEE. This CDR3 is built from 12 residues. The CDR3 region is CASSLASGHEYF. For the CDR3, the DNA is TGTGCCAGCAGCTTGGCTAGCGGTCATGAGTACTTC.

The rearrangement links TRBV18 to TRBJ2-7, with D possibly matching TRBD2 (5 bases). Germline loops: CDR1 KGHSH, CDR2 LQKENI. V shed 1 base and J shed 4 bases, with 11 bases lying between them. This CDR3 contains 14 residues. The CDR3 sequence: CASSPLSGAYEQYV. CDR3 coding DNA: TGTGCCAGCTCACCACTAAGCGGCGCTTACGAGCAGTACGTC.

This clone was seen a few times. This chain joins TRBV19 and TRBJ1-4; 12 bases are shared with TRBD1. The junction had 8 bases not matched to a gene; V was cut back by 4 bases and J by 8 bases. Germline V gene data show CDR1 as LNHDA and CDR2 as SQIVND (reference sequence). The length of the CDR3 is 16 residues. In DNA form, the CDR3 reads TGTGCCAGTAGTACGGGACAGGGGGCAAGGAGGGAAAAACTGTTTTTT. Encoded protein: CASSTGQGARREKLFF.

The chain is built from TRBV27 and TRBJ2-7, with 10 positions matching TRBD1. The CDR3 contains 15 residues. In germline, CDR1 is MNHEY, CDR2 SMNVEV (reference sequence). The V segment lost 5 bases and the J segment 6 bases; nucleotides outside the gene matches: 10. CDR3 in DNA: TGTGCCAGCAGTCCTTACCCGACAGGGGGCGGCGAGCAGTACGTC. It translates to CASSPYPTGGGEQYV.

V is TRBV5-1 and J is TRBJ2-1; 11 bases match TRBD2. Trimming took 4 bases from V and 5 from J; bases not matched to a gene: 5. This CDR3 region has 15 residues. The germline V gene has CDR1 SGHRS and CDR2 YFSETQ. CDR3 protein: CASSPTTSGDNEQFF. CDR3 DNA: TGCGCCAGCAGCCCCACGACTAGCGGGGACAATGAGCAGTTCTTC.

The rearrangement links TRBV9 to TRBJ1-6, with TRBD1 identical over 9 bases. Per germline, CDR1 SGDLS and CDR2 YYNGEE. J was trimmed by 6 bases and V by 4 bases; bases with no gene match: 8. CDR3 length equals 16 residues. CDR3 sequence reads: CASSLGTGRSNSPLHF. In DNA form, the CDR3 reads TGTGCCAGCAGCTTAGGGACAGGGCGGAGTAATTCACCCCTCCACTTT.

This chain links TRBV4-3 with TRBJ2-1, with 9 bases matching TRBD2. The CDR3 length is 16 residues. V dropped 0 bases and J dropped 2; count of bases not matched to a gene: 2. Per germline, CDR1 LGHNA and CDR2 YSLEER. The DNA of the CDR3 is TGCGCCAGCAGCCAAGATGGCGGGGGGGCCTACAATGAGCAGTTCTTC. Translated, it gives CASSQDGGGAYNEQFF.